This T cell receptor (beta chain) is from a study of beta chain features in type 1 diabetes. The germline V gene encodes CDR1 ENHRY and CDR2 SYGVKD. Trimming cost V 10 bases and J 0 bases; bases outside gene matches: 2. CDR3 length: 13 amino acids. What was sequenced were expressed TCRB transcripts, since all of the isolated RNA had been reverse transcribed. Produced via immunoSEQ multiplex PCR; TCRdb's table is partial and in-frame only. The sample shows roughly 370,000 clones, more than 11% of them seen only once. J is TRBJ2-2 and V is TRBV10-3, with TRBD1 matching over 7 bases. Sequences were obtained from naive CD4+ T cells from blood. The receptor's source is a man aged 25 to 45 in good health. The CDR3, as DNA: TGTGCCAGCACAGGGGCGAACACCGGGGAGCTGTTTTTT. Protein product: CASTGANTGELFF.